The clone carrying this TCR beta chain was found many times. Its antigen is undetermined. The CDR3 sequence is 14 residues long. The V gene lost 3 bases and the J gene lost 5 bases, with 13 bases spanning the gap. Per the germline V gene, CDR1 is KGHSH and CDR2 is LQKENI. The sample comes from a study of T cells in Graves' hyperthyroidism and ophthalmopathy. For the study at large: Peripheral blood samples were taken at initial diagnosis, prior to any treatment. General study results and limits: A model using 13 V-J features told ophthalmopathy apart from stable hyperthyroidism.

Among the patients, aged 18 to 65, hyperthyroidism was newly diagnosed and had lasted under 2 months. Researchers took RNA transcripts and amplified the TCR beta CDR3 regions from them. HTBI primers drove first-round RT-PCR of the TCR CDR3. Each CDR3 protein gets one entry after TCRdb re-called the multiplex PCR reads with MiXCR. The data show some 350,000 distinct CDR3 sequences, 19% seen once. The genes are TRBV18 and TRBJ2-5; D assignment may be TRBD1 or TRBD2 (6 bases each). This TCR came from a woman under 30 with Graves' hyperthyroidism. The specimen sequenced was blood. CDR3 sequence reads: CASSPVGGPETQYF. In DNA, the CDR3 is TGTGCCAGCTCACCGGTGGGGGGCCCGGAGACCCAGTACTTC. The full variable domain, in which reference TRBV18 and TRBJ2-5 provide the parts outside the CDR3, is NAGVMQNPRHLVRRRGQEARLRCSPMKGHSHVYWYRQLPEEGLKFMVYLQKENIIDESGMPKERFSAEFPKEGPSILRIQQVVRGDSAAYFCASSPVGGPETQYFGPGTRLLVL.